This T cell receptor (beta chain) was documented in a study of blood T cells in healthy people across ages. Findings and caveats of the study: As naive T cell percentage varied, TCR beta diversity correlated strongly with it.

Then a second PCR, running roughly 7 to 11 cycles, was carried out with a sample-barcoded 5' primer and a J-beta primer mix. A template-switch adaptor containing 12 random nucleotides labeled each cDNA molecule. A single record per CDR3 protein comes from TCRdb applying MiXCR to the 5' RACE reads. The sample holds hundreds of thousands of distinct CDR3 sequences, 29% seen once. As to this clonotype: The antigen remains undetermined.

CDR3 length: 12 amino acids. Per the germline V gene, CDR1 is KGHDR and CDR2 is SFDVKD. The V gene lost 9 bases and the J gene lost 5 bases, with 12 bases spanning the gap. The donors, all healthy, were Caucasians living in Russia, aged roughly 6 to 100. Each donor had about 10 milliliters of peripheral blood drawn. This chain links TRBV24-1 with TRBJ1-1, with unresolved D. The clonotype comes from an elderly woman in good health. The sequencing input was blood. Here the CDR3 DNA reads TGTGCCACCGCTCGGGGAGATACTGAAGCTTTCTTT. It is translated as CATARGDTEAFF.